The next 19 T cell receptor beta chains were all read from a single sample in a study of metastatic and nonmetastatic thyroid tumors. TCRdb re-called clones from the PCR reads using MiXCR. The sample lists tens of thousands of clones, about 4.3% occurring once. There were no patients who had received any treatment before thyroid surgery. Sequencing was done on a sample of blood. These receptors came from a female donor with papillary thyroid cancer or a benign thyroid nodule (not recorded which). Some clones in this sample may be carry-over from other donors' samples.

This clone was observed a handful of times. This sequence joins TRBV5-1 and TRBJ1-2; a possible D gene is TRBD1 (6 bases). Germline CDR1 SGHRS, CDR2 YFSETQ. The CDR3 consists of 14 residues. V shed 1 base and J shed 7 bases, with 14 bases lying between them. CDR3 coding DNA: TGCGCCAGCAGCTTGAGTTCAGGGGCGGGTGGCTACACCTTC. This encodes CASSLSSGAGGYTF.

This clone was observed at least ten times. The genes are TRBV5-1 and TRBJ2-2; no clear D gene. Trimming removed 1 base at V and 5 bases at J, with 9 bases between. Germline V gene data show CDR1 as SGHRS and CDR2 as YFSETQ. The CDR3 is 14 residues long. The DNA of the CDR3 is TGCGCCAGCAGCTTGACCCACGGGACCGGGGAGCTGTTTTTT. It specifies CASSLTHGTGELFF.

The gene calls are TRBV6-2 or TRBV6-3 and TRBJ1-6; D gene ambiguous. Germline assignment: CDR1 MNHEY and CDR2 SVGEGT. This CDR3 comprises 14 residues. Trimming shortened V by 5 bases and J by 7 bases, and 12 bases separated the two germline ends. The CDR3 loop is CASSLETENSPLHF. The CDR3 DNA follows: TGTGCCAGCAGTCTTGAGACGGAGAATTCACCCCTCCACTTT.

This clone has a count of ten or more. V usage is TRBV20-1 and J usage is TRBJ2-3, with D maybe TRBD1 (5 bases). This CDR3 contains 17 residues. CDR1 and CDR2 from the germline V gene are DFQATT and SNEGSKA (reference sequence). With 3 bases removed from V and 6 bases from J, the gap between germline ends came to 25 bases. The DNA of the CDR3 is TGCAGTGCTAGGGATCCGTACCCAGGGAAAGTTCTTGATACGCAGTATTTT. The encoded protein is CSARDPYPGKVLDTQYF.

This clone was seen ten or more times. This chain uses TRBV3-1 with TRBJ1-1; possibly TRBD1 for D (5 bases). Per germline, CDR1 LGHDT and CDR2 YNNKEL (reference sequence). The CDR3 contains 12 residues. V lost 5 bases and J 3 bases, leaving 7 bases between the germline ends. The CDR3 loop reads CASSWGDTEAFF. CDR3 in DNA: TGTGCCAGCAGCTGGGGGGACACTGAAGCTTTCTTT.

This clone has a count of ten or more. The chain is built from TRBV20-1 and TRBJ2-1, with D possibly matching TRBD2 (6 bases). V was trimmed by 3 bases and J by 3 bases, leaving 12 bases between them. Germline V gives CDR1 DFQATT, CDR2 SNEGSKA (reference sequence). The CDR3 contains 14 residues. CDR3 in amino acids: CSASVLADYNEQFF. The CDR3 DNA reads TGCAGTGCTAGCGTACTAGCCGACTACAATGAGCAGTTCTTC.

Of note for this clone: A much larger clone sits a single nucleotide away, making a read error possible. The chain is built from TRBV29-1 and TRBJ2-5; TRBD2 matches 9 bases. In germline, CDR1 is SQVTM, CDR2 ANQGSEA. The CDR3 runs 13 residues. CDR3 in DNA: TGCAGAGCTAGCGGGATAAGTGGAGAGACCCAGTACTTC. This gives the protein CRASGISGETQYF.

In this sample, this clone turned up many times. The chain couples TRBV20-1 to TRBJ2-7; 13 bases agree with TRBD2. Trimming took 3 bases from V and 3 from J; bases not matched to a gene: 5. The CDR3 is 15 amino acids. Germline CDR1 is DFQATT and CDR2 is SNEGSKA (reference sequence). CDR3 in amino acids: CSASGLAGDYYEQYF. The DNA for the CDR3 is TGCAGTGCTAGCGGACTAGCGGGAGACTACTACGAGCAGTACTTC.

The chain is built from TRBV6-1 and TRBJ1-2; 9 nucleotides agree with TRBD1. This CDR3 is built from 13 residues. V gave up 6 bases and J gave up 8 bases; unmatched junction bases: 7. The germline V gene has CDR1 MNHNS and CDR2 SASEGT. The CDR3 sequence: CASRPQGARGYTF. CDR3 bases: TGTGCCAGCAGGCCACAGGGGGCGCGCGGCTACACCTTC.

In its sample, this clone was seen many times. The chain joins TRBV7-9 to TRBJ2-5; D gene unclear. Germline V gene data show CDR1 as SEHNR and CDR2 as FQNEAQ (reference sequence). The CDR3 is 14 amino acids. Trimming took 3 bases from V and 5 from J, leaving 13 bases between them. The CDR3 sequence: CASSFDVLSETQYF. The DNA of the CDR3 is TGTGCCAGCAGCTTCGACGTTCTATCGGAGACCCAGTACTTC.

For this clone: A much larger clone lies one base from this, so it may be a read error. This sequence joins TRBV5-1 and TRBJ2-5, with D hard to call. The CDR3 is 13 residues long. Looked up from germline, CDR1 is SGHRS and CDR2 is YFSETQ. CDR3 residues: CAISLGGPETQYF. For the CDR3, the DNA is TGCGCCATCAGCTTGGGCGGACCGGAGACCCAGTACTTC.

CDR3 amino acids: CASSRTSGRAGDTDTQYF. In nucleotides, the CDR3 is TGTGCCAGCTCCCGGACTAGCGGGAGGGCTGGTGACACAGATACGCAGTATTTT. This chain links TRBV18 with TRBJ2-3; 15 positions match TRBD2. Trimming took 6 bases from V and 2 from J; bases not matched to a gene: 9. This CDR3 has 18 residues. Germline V gene data show CDR1 as KGHSH and CDR2 as LQKENI.

This clone occurred many times. The V and J genes are TRBV20-1 and TRBJ2-7, with no clear D. The CDR3 is 13 residues long. V lost 6 bases and J lost 7, with 19 bases in between. Germline CDR1 is DFQATT and CDR2 is SNEGSKA (reference sequence). The CDR3 nucleotides read TGCAGTGCCACCGGGCAGCCTTTTGGGGAGCAGTACTTC. Translated: CSATGQPFGEQYF.

Many counts were recorded for this clone. This chain links TRBV29-1 with TRBJ2-3; 7 bases are a match to TRBD2. This CDR3 spans 16 amino acids. CDR1 and CDR2 from the germline V gene are SQVTM and ANQGSEA. V was pared by 3 bases and J by 3 bases, with 12 bases of the junction left unmatched. The CDR3 sequence: CSVEEPGTIITDTQYF. As DNA, the CDR3 is TGCAGCGTTGAGGAGCCAGGGACTATTATTACAGATACGCAGTATTTT.

This clone has at least ten counts. The chain combines TRBV27 with TRBJ1-1, with TRBD1 matching 10 bases. The germline gives CDR1 MNHEY, CDR2 SMNVEV (reference sequence). V shed 5 bases and J 4 bases; nucleotides not matched to a gene: 16. The CDR3 length is 18 residues. The CDR3: CASSVLPGQGRKSTEAFF. In DNA form, the CDR3 reads TGTGCCAGCAGTGTTCTTCCGGGACAGGGGCGCAAGAGCACTGAAGCTTTCTTT.

This clone was observed at least ten times. The chain uses TRBV15 and TRBJ2-7; 9 bases fit TRBD2. With 4 bases clipped from V and 3 bases from J, the junction kept 7 bases outside the gene matches. The CDR3 length is 15 residues. CDR1 is LNHNV, CDR2 YYDKDF, per germline (reference sequence). The CDR3 loop reads CATSILSGRGYEQYF. The DNA of the CDR3 is TGTGCCACCAGCATCCTTAGCGGGAGAGGCTACGAGCAGTACTTC.

A few counts support this clone. The genes are TRBV6-1 and TRBJ2-3, with 9 bases lining up with TRBD2. CDR1 is MNHNS, CDR2 SASEGT, per germline. CDR3 length: 14 amino acids. V dropped 4 bases and J dropped 1; count of bases not matched to a gene: 0. The CDR3 DNA sequence: TGTGCCAGCAGTGTAGCGGGGGGCACAGATACGCAGTATTTT. Amino acid sequence: CASSVAGGTDTQYF.

This clone occurred many times. The genes are TRBV4-1 and TRBJ2-3; D gene unclear. CDR3 length equals 19 residues. Germline CDR1 MGHRA, CDR2 YSYEKL. V lost 2 bases and J 1 base, leaving 22 bases between the germline ends. CDR3 protein: CASSQIYALVVSRTDTQYF. The CDR3 coding sequence is TGCGCCAGCAGCCAAATTTATGCCCTAGTTGTATCCCGCACAGATACGCAGTATTTT.

In the case of this clone: The junction does not match germline at one end; this may be a read error. This chain connects TRBV20-1 to TRBJ1-6; D not resolved. CDR3 length: 13 amino acids. CDR1 and CDR2 (germline): DFQATT, SNEGSKA (reference sequence). CDR3 loop: CSARGCTNSPLHF. The DNA for the CDR3 is TGCAGTGCTAGAGGGTGTACTAATTCACCGCTCCACTTT.